The 19 T cell receptor beta chains below all came from one sample that was sequenced in a study of blood T cells in healthy people across ages. Primed by a sample-barcoded 5' primer and a J-beta primer mix, a second PCR proceeded for 7 to 11 cycles. Via MiXCR, TCRdb re-called the 5' RACE reads, giving one row per CDR3 protein. The data hold about 680,000 distinct CDR3 sequences, with 45% to 50% observed a single time. Specimen: blood. Source of these receptors: a woman aged 55 to 70 in good health.

A word on this clonotype: This could be a read error, since a much larger clone is one nucleotide away. This chain connects TRBV7-9 to TRBJ2-7; 8 nucleotides agree with TRBD1. Germline values: CDR1 SEHNR, CDR2 FQNEAQ (reference sequence). CDR3 length equals 17 residues. CDR3 sequence reads: CTSSPGGRLPASYEQYF. DNA for the CDR3: TGTACCAGCAGCCCAGGGGGCAGGCTGCCTGCCTCCTACGAGCAGTACTTC.

The chain recombines TRBV7-2 with TRBJ2-3; 7 nucleotides align to TRBD2. From germline, CDR1 is SGHTA and CDR2 FQGNSA. V was clipped by 0 bases and J by 6 bases; unmatched bases: 6. This CDR3 is 15 amino acids long. CDR3 sequence: CASSLAGAGYDTQYF. The CDR3 DNA reads as TGTGCCAGCAGCTTAGCCGGAGCGGGATACGATACGCAGTATTTT.

The genes are TRBV7-9 and TRBJ2-2; D is perhaps TRBD2 (7 bases). The CDR3 loop spans 14 amino acids. V was cut by 8 bases and J by 4 bases, with 14 bases left in between. Looked up from germline, CDR1 is SEHNR and CDR2 is FQNEAQ (reference sequence). This CDR3 is CASRGAGITGELFF. In DNA, the CDR3 is TGTGCCAGCCGGGGGGCAGGGATCACCGGGGAGCTGTTTTTT.

This clonotype was seen a handful of times. V is TRBV12-3 or TRBV12-4 and J is TRBJ2-7; D is possibly TRBD1 (6 bases). The ends were cut back, 6 bases at V and 6 bases at J, with 18 bases in the middle. The CDR3 is 14 amino acids. CDR3: CASRSTGLRGEQYF. The CDR3 DNA follows: TGTGCCAGCAGGAGTACAGGGCTGCGTGGCGAGCAGTACTTC.

The CDR3 loop reads CASSPRAGTDTQYF. DNA of the CDR3: TGTGCCAGCAGCCCCAGGGCTGGCACAGATACGCAGTATTTT. The rearrangement joins TRBV28 to TRBJ2-3, with a weak D call TRBD1 (5 bases). Trimming took 6 bases from V and 1 from J, leaving 11 bases between them. CDR3 length equals 14 residues. Per germline, CDR1 MDHEN and CDR2 SYDVKM.

The genes are TRBV5-8 and TRBJ2-7; perhaps TRBD1 as D (5 bases). The CDR3 sequence is 15 residues long. V was clipped by 6 bases and J by 1 base, with 17 bases between them. The germline V gene encodes CDR1 SGHTS and CDR2 YDEGEE. The CDR3 spells CASNRMARVSYEQYF. The CDR3 nucleotides read TGTGCCAGCAACAGGATGGCAAGGGTTTCCTACGAGCAGTACTTC.

On this clonotype itself: A much larger clone lies a single base off, so this may be a read error. The V and J genes are TRBV3-1 and TRBJ2-5; possible D gene TRBD2, 5 bases. This CDR3 is 13 amino acids long. Germline-derived CDR1 and CDR2 are LGHDT and YNNKEL (reference sequence). Trimming removed 4 bases from V and 7 bases from J, with 13 bases in between. The CDR3 bases are TGTGCCAGCAGCCTTTTTACCGAGGGGACCCAGTACTTC. As protein: CASSLFTEGTQYF.

This sequence joins TRBV11-2 and TRBJ2-7; D might be TRBD1 (5 bases). The CDR3 length is 15 residues. Germline lookup yields CDR1 SGHAT and CDR2 FQNNGV. Trimming took off 1 base at V and 0 bases at J, with 10 bases between the two ends. The CDR3 nucleotides are TGTGCCAGCAGCTTAGTCCAGGGTACCTCCTACGAGCAGTACTTC. Translation gives CASSLVQGTSYEQYF.

The chain joins TRBV27 to TRBJ2-1; possible D gene TRBD2, 7 bases. The CDR3 spans 16 residues. Per the germline V gene, CDR1 is MNHEY and CDR2 is SMNVEV (reference sequence). Trimming stripped 10 bases from V and 3 bases from J, with 22 bases between. This CDR3 reads CATGIYGGGGYNEQFF. CDR3 nucleotides: TGTGCCACTGGGATTTATGGGGGAGGGGGCTACAATGAGCAGTTCTTC.

This clonotype was detected ten times or more. This chain links TRBV28 with TRBJ2-1; D gene uncertain. The germline V gene encodes CDR1 MDHEN and CDR2 SYDVKM. The CDR3 consists of 12 residues. The V and J ends lost 6 bases and 5 bases respectively, with 8 bases between them. CDR3 in amino acids: CASSRLNNEQFF. CDR3 sequence (DNA): TGTGCCAGCAGCCGCCTAAACAATGAGCAGTTCTTC.

This clonotype was detected only a few times. The chain combines TRBV25-1 with TRBJ2-4; 11 nucleotides line up with TRBD2. This CDR3 contains 19 residues. J was trimmed by 0 bases and V by 6 bases; bases with no gene match: 13. The germline V gene has CDR1 MGHDK and CDR2 SYGVNS. The CDR3 nucleotides read TGTGCCAGCAGCGCCGGGACTAGCGGAACGGAGCTAGCCAAAAACATTCAGTACTTC. This translates into CASSAGTSGTELAKNIQYF.

The chain uses TRBV7-6 and TRBJ2-7; 7 bases are a match to TRBD2. From germline, CDR1 is SGHVS and CDR2 FNYEAQ. V dropped 4 bases and J dropped 0; count of bases not matched to a gene: 6. CDR3 length: 15 residues. The CDR3 nucleotides read TGTGCCAGCAGCTCCCTAGCGGCCAGCTCCTACGAGCAGTACTTC. Protein sequence: CASSSLAASSYEQYF.

About this clonotype itself: The junction departs from the called germline gene at one end, perhaps through a read error. This chain uses TRBV28 with TRBJ1-2, with 9 nucleotides matching TRBD1. Germline V gene data show CDR1 as MDHEN and CDR2 as SYDVKM. There are 13 residues in the CDR3. Here the CDR3 DNA reads TGTGCCAGCAGGGTGACAGGGGGTTATGGCTACATCTTC. Amino acids: CASRVTGGYGYIF.

The chain carries TRBV20-1 and TRBJ1-2; a weak D match, TRBD1 (6 bases). Looked up from germline, CDR1 is DFQATT and CDR2 is SNEGSKA (reference sequence). The length of the CDR3 is 14 residues. Deletions cut 6 bases from V and 3 bases from J, with 17 bases between. CDR3: CSAPGQTLYYGYTF. In nucleotides, the CDR3 is TGCAGTGCCCCGGGACAAACCTTGTACTATGGCTACACCTTC.

The chain has TRBV20-1 and TRBJ2-7; 8 bases map to TRBD1. Looked up from germline, CDR1 is DFQATT and CDR2 is SNEGSKA (reference sequence). This CDR3 is built from 12 residues. J lost 4 bases, V lost 5 bases, and 4 bases had no gene match. The CDR3 sequence: CSASGTGYEQYF. CDR3 DNA sequence: TGCAGTGCTTCCGGGACAGGTTACGAGCAGTACTTC.

This clonotype was detected a few times. The V call is TRBV6-2 or TRBV6-3, the J call TRBJ2-7; 8 bases fit TRBD1. Germline-derived CDR1 and CDR2 are MNHEY and SVGEGT. V shed 4 bases, J shed 3 bases, and the junction held 2 bases outside the gene matches. This CDR3 comprises 13 residues. The CDR3 sequence is CASSWDRRYEQYF. The CDR3 nucleotides are TGTGCCAGCAGTTGGGACAGGCGCTACGAGCAGTACTTC.

This clonotype was seen more than once but under ten times. This sequence joins TRBV2 and TRBJ2-7; D is ambiguous. This CDR3 has 13 amino acids. Germline V gene lookup returns CDR1 SNHLY and CDR2 FYNNEI. With 11 bases removed from V and 6 bases from J, the gap between germline ends came to 20 bases. This chain's CDR3 is CAAPKDSSGEQYF. For the CDR3, the DNA is TGTGCCGCCCCCAAGGATAGCTCGGGCGAGCAGTACTTC.

The V call is TRBV3-1, the J call TRBJ1-1; maybe TRBD1 (6 bases). The germline V gene has CDR1 LGHDT and CDR2 YNNKEL (reference sequence). Trimming took off 0 bases at V and 2 bases at J, with 13 bases between the two ends. This CDR3 is 16 amino acids long. CDR3 in amino acids: CASSQDGQGRNTEAFF. In nucleotides, the CDR3 is TGTGCCAGCAGCCAAGATGGGCAGGGGCGAAACACTGAAGCTTTCTTT. Full variable domain (rest looked up from reference TRBV3-1 and TRBJ1-1): DTAVSQTPKYLVTQMGNDKSIKCEQNLGHDTMYWYKQDSKKFLKIMFSYNNKELIINETVPNRFSPKSPDKAHLNLHINSLELGDSAVYFCASSQDGQGRNTEAFFGQGTRLTVV.

The J gene is TRBJ2-3, the V gene TRBV7-2, with D unclear. Trimming took 2 bases from V and 2 from J, leaving 11 bases between them. The CDR3 totals 15 residues. Germline CDR1 reads SGHTA; CDR2 reads FQGNSA. The CDR3 DNA follows: TGTGCCAGCAGCTTATCCCAGACTTTCACAGATACGCAGTATTTT. This translates into CASSLSQTFTDTQYF.